This T cell receptor (beta chain) was sequenced for a study of T cells in localized non-small cell lung cancer. The method was immunoSEQ multiplex PCR; TCRdb's version includes in-frame clones alone and lacks a portion of them. The sample yields tens of thousands of clones, about nine tenths seen once. Broader study findings: The study found T cell clonality highest in uninvolved adjacent lung, above tumor.

Germline V gives CDR1 LGHNA, CDR2 YNFKEQ. This CDR3 has 16 residues. Trimming removed 4 bases from V and 4 bases from J, with 19 bases in between. Notes on this clone: The antigen is undetermined.

The material sequenced was peripheral blood, taken before any cancer treatment. The receptor's source is an older male donor with stage III squamous cell lung carcinoma. The chain employs TRBV4-2 and TRBJ2-5; possible D gene TRBD1, 6 bases. The CDR3 nucleotides read TGTGCCAGCAGCCTCGCCTCCCTTACAGGGTTAGAGACCCAGTACTTC. Its protein is CASSLASLTGLETQYF.